This T cell receptor beta chain was recorded in a study of blood T cells in healthy people across ages. Whole-study findings and limits: The study lacked donor CMV status, which possibly confounded expanded clonotype changes. Among T cells, TCR beta diversity per million cells dropped roughly linearly as age rose.

A minimum of 7 million PBMCs was isolated per sample. A note on this clonotype: The antigen remains unidentified.

The second PCR ran about 6 to 11 cycles with a sample-barcoded 5' primer and J-beta primers. The yield of each sample was at least 3 million CDR3-containing paired-end reads. TCRdb fed the 5' RACE reads into MiXCR, producing one record per CDR3 protein. The sample lists fewer than 800,000 distinct CDR3 sequences, less than 40% occurring once. The CDR3 sequence is 18 residues long. Trimming cost V 3 bases and J 11 bases, with 26 bases left between them. The germline V gene has CDR1 MNHEY and CDR2 SMNVEV (reference sequence). The source material was blood. The source of this sequence is a woman of 80 years or more in good health. The J gene is TRBJ1-6, the V gene TRBV27; D not certain. The CDR3, as DNA: TGTGCCAGCAGTTTCTGGACCCCGGCAGCCCGGACCTGGGCACCCCTCCACTTT. Translating it yields CASSFWTPAARTWAPLHF.